This T cell receptor (beta chain) was identified during a study of human T cells and chemical hapten exposure. J lost 7 bases, V lost 2 bases, and 3 bases had no gene match. Germline V gives CDR1 MGHRA, CDR2 YSYEKL. The CDR3 is 14 amino acids. Described time point: patch test 1, 2 weeks after DPC sensitization. As to treatment: therapeutic diphenylcyclopropenone sensitization with weekly scalp DPC. The study extracted total RNA from unfractionated whole blood. TCRdb fed the RACE reads into MiXCR, producing one record per CDR3 protein. The repertoire holds more than 30,000 distinct CDR3 sequences, just under 6.5% seen once, with about 10% in the top ten.

V usage is TRBV4-1 and J usage is TRBJ1-5; the match to TRBD1 covers 9 bases. The sequence came from a woman aged 25 to 39 with alopecia areata. Some clones in this sample may be carry-over from other donors' samples. The sample consisted of whole blood, taken in connection with sensitization to the hapten diphenylcyclopropenone (DPC). This chain's CDR3 is CASSQWTGDQPQHF. The CDR3 nucleotides are TGCGCCAGCAGCCAATGGACAGGGGACCAGCCCCAGCATTTT.